Included here is one T cell receptor beta chain sequence, with context. This specimen belongs to a study of molecular identifiers for immune sequencing clone quantification. TCRdb reprocessed the PCR reads with MiXCR, giving one entry per CDR3 protein. The sample has about 320,000 distinct CDR3 sequences, about 22% seen once. The germline V gene has CDR1 MNHEY and CDR2 SVGEGT. CDR3 size: 14 residues. V lost 6 bases, J lost 6 bases, and 16 bases lay in between. The chain employs TRBV6-2 or TRBV6-3 and TRBJ2-3; no firm D call. Sequences were obtained from naive CD8+ T cells from blood, with Jurkat cell RNA spiked in. Subset reported: FACS-sorted CD8+CD4-CCR7+CD45RA+ naive T cells. This TCR came from a human donor in good health. Some libraries in this study had Jurkat cell RNA spiked in. CDR3 coding DNA: TGTGCCAGCAGAGAGGACGGACGCTGGGATACGCAGTATTTT. The encoded protein is CASREDGRWDTQYF.